The present TCR beta chain was sequenced within a study of blood T cell repertoires in COVID-19. Study at large: From the United States, Italy and Spain came samples of acute and convalescent COVID-19. Nucleic acid was either cDNA or gDNA, and it came from T cells, B-cell-depleted T cells, or PBMCs.

Measured with immunoSEQ multiplex PCR; TCRdb has only the in-frame clones, and not every one. Here the sample spans tens of thousands of clones, 80% to 95% being singletons. The CDR3 has 17 residues. Per the germline V gene, CDR1 is SGHAT and CDR2 is FQNNGV. V was trimmed by 5 bases and J by 0 bases, leaving 17 bases between them. The genes are TRBV11-2 and TRBJ2-1, with a possible D match to TRBD2 (6 bases). Sequencing input: peripheral blood. The sequence came from a man aged 45-65 years with active COVID-19. CDR3 sequence (DNA): TGTGCCAGCAGCCGTATGGAGGGCCAAGTCTCCTACAATGAGCAGTTCTTC. Translation gives CASSRMEGQVSYNEQFF.